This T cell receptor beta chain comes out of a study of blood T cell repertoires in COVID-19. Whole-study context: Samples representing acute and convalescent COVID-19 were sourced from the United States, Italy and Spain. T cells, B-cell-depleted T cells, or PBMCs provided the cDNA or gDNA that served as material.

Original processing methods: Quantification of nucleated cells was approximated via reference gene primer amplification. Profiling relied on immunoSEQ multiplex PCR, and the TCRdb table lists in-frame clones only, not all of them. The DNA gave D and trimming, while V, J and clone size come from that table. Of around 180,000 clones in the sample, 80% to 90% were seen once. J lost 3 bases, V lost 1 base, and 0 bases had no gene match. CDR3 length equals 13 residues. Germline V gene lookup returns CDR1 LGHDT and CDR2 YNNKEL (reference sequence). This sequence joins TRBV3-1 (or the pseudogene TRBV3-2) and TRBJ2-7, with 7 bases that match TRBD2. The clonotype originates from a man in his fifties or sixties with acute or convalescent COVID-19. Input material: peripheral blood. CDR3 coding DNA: TGTGCCAGCAGCCAAGCTAGCGGCTACGAGCAGTACTTC. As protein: CASSQASGYEQYF.